This TCR beta chain is drawn from a study of regulatory T cells in long-lasting Graves disease. Points from the study as a whole: TCR diversity in persistent Graves' patients was below that of newly diagnosed ones.

This clonotype appeared many times. Its antigen remains unknown. Specified time point: newly diagnosed GD, antithyroid drugs for less than 3 months. Preparation of the TCR library used RNA extracted from PBMCs. The authors built TCR beta libraries using iRepertoire HTBI primers and Arm-PCR of CDR3 regions. TCRdb re-derived calls from the multiplex PCR reads in MiXCR, one entry per CDR3 protein. The sample yields approximately 210,000 distinct CDR3 sequences, around 19% seen once. This sample comprised peripheral blood mononuclear cells (PBMCs), obtained at new diagnosis, from a patient treated with antithyroid drugs. This TCR derives from a female donor with Graves disease.

In nucleotides, the CDR3 is TGTGCCAGCAGTGAAAACCGATCCTCGAGGGGCTACACCTTC. Translating it yields CASSENRSSRGYTF. The chain couples TRBV6-2 or TRBV6-3 to TRBJ1-2; D remains unclear. V was clipped by 5 bases and J by 8 bases, with 18 bases between them. Germline CDR1 reads MNHEY; CDR2 reads SVGEGT. The CDR3 is 14 amino acids.